The 15 T cell receptor beta chains listed next were all sequenced from one sample in a study of control samples from healthy donors and cancer patients. Here immunoSEQ multiplex PCR was the method, and the copy in TCRdb shows in-frame clones only, minus some. The repertoire holds 150,000 or so clones, around 93% seen once, with over 4% in the top ten. The sample taken for sequencing was blood. The receptors come from a woman aged 55-70 years in good health.

V usage is TRBV9 and J usage is TRBJ1-2; D not certain. This CDR3 has 12 amino acids. Germline V lookup: CDR1 SGDLS, CDR2 YYNGEE. Trimming stripped 4 bases from V and 5 bases from J, with 9 bases between. The CDR3: CASSSRGYGYTF. As DNA, the CDR3 is TGTGCCAGCAGCTCGCGAGGATATGGCTACACCTTC. The variable domain in full, completed from reference TRBV9 and TRBJ1-2, reads DSGVTQTPKHLITATGQRVTLRCSPRSGDLSVYWYQQSLDQGLQFLIQYYNGEERAKGNILERFSAQQFPDLHSELNLSSLELGDSALYFCASSSRGYGYTFGSGTRLTVV.

This rearrangement joins TRBV19 to TRBJ1-2; the D is unclear. Trimming shortened V by 5 bases and J by 2 bases, and 9 bases separated the two germline ends. CDR1 and CDR2 from the germline V gene are LNHDA and SQIVND (reference sequence). The CDR3 is 13 amino acids. CDR3 sequence: CASSPRENYGYTF. The CDR3 coding sequence is TGTGCCAGTAGTCCCCGGGAGAACTATGGCTACACCTTC.

This sequence joins TRBV5-8 and TRBJ2-7, with D perhaps TRBD1 or TRBD2 (6 bases each). The germline gives CDR1 SGHTS, CDR2 YDEGEE. Trimming cost V 0 bases and J 2 bases, with 15 bases left between them. This CDR3 is 16 amino acids long. CDR3 sequence: CASSLGGASSAYEQYF. DNA of the CDR3: TGTGCCAGCAGCTTGGGGGGGGCCAGCTCTGCCTACGAGCAGTACTTC.

This chain joins TRBV2 and TRBJ1-2; perhaps TRBD1 as D (5 bases). Trimming cost V 3 bases and J 8 bases, with 13 bases left between them. CDR1 is SNHLY and CDR2 is FYNNEI in the germline V gene. This CDR3 contains 13 residues. CDR3 amino acids: CASSELWGKGYTF. For the CDR3, the DNA is TGTGCCAGCAGTGAGTTGTGGGGCAAGGGCTACACCTTC.

The J gene is TRBJ2-7, the V gene TRBV20-1; unclear D gene. This CDR3 spans 13 amino acids. V was cut by 4 bases and J by 3 bases, with 13 bases left in between. Germline V gives CDR1 DFQATT, CDR2 SNEGSKA (reference sequence). CDR3: CSAIDGNSYEQYF. CDR3 nucleotides: TGCAGTGCTATTGATGGGAACAGCTACGAGCAGTACTTC.

The chain couples TRBV15 to TRBJ2-3, with TRBD1 identical over 12 bases. The length of the CDR3 is 16 residues. In germline, CDR1 is LNHNV, CDR2 YYDKDF (reference sequence). With V trimmed by 5 bases and J by 3 bases, 6 bases remained unmatched. DNA for the CDR3: TGTGCCACCAGCCGCCGGGACAGGGGGCGAACAGATACGCAGTATTTT. Protein product: CATSRRDRGRTDTQYF.

The rearrangement joins TRBV27 to TRBJ1-1, with a weak D call TRBD1 (5 bases). CDR3 length equals 14 residues. The V end was cut by 6 bases, the J end by 4 bases, with 15 bases between. CDR1 and CDR2 (germline): MNHEY, SMNVEV (reference sequence). CDR3 region: CASSRSDGGTEAFF. Written as DNA, the CDR3 is TGTGCCAGCAGCCGTTCGGACGGGGGCACTGAAGCTTTCTTT.

The chain couples TRBV12-3 or TRBV12-4 to TRBJ2-1; D call uncertain. V was pared by 3 bases and J by 6 bases, with 3 bases between. CDR3 length: 11 residues. CDR3 sequence reads: CASSFFNEQFF. CDR3 DNA: TGTGCCAGCAGTTTTTTCAATGAGCAGTTCTTC.

The rearrangement joins TRBV25-1 to TRBJ2-3; tentatively, D is TRBD1 (5 bases). Germline assignment: CDR1 MGHDK and CDR2 SYGVNS. This CDR3 contains 16 residues. V was shortened by 1 base and J by 2 bases, with 13 bases between the two germline ends. DNA for the CDR3: TGTGCCAGCAGTGAATTAAACAGGCCCCACACAGATACGCAGTATTTT. Protein product: CASSELNRPHTDTQYF.

This chain joins TRBV16 and TRBJ1-1, with 8 bases lining up with TRBD1. The CDR3 has 14 residues. The V gene's germline CDR1 is KGHSY and CDR2 FQNENV. V gave up 4 bases and J gave up 3 bases; unmatched junction bases: 4. CDR3 coding DNA: TGTGCCAGCAGCCTCACAGGGGGAGACACTGAAGCTTTCTTT. Residues: CASSLTGGDTEAFF.

This chain joins TRBV4-3 and TRBJ1-3; no clear D gene. The germline V gene has CDR1 LGHNA and CDR2 YSLEER. V lost 1 base and J lost 0, with 10 bases in between. The CDR3 sequence is 16 residues long. CDR3 protein: CASSQGHLGSGNTIYF. CDR3 sequence (DNA): TGCGCCAGCAGCCAAGGACATTTAGGCTCTGGAAACACCATATATTTT.

This rearrangement joins TRBV9 to TRBJ1-1; D is uncertain. This CDR3 is built from 15 residues. Germline V gene lookup returns CDR1 SGDLS and CDR2 YYNGEE. Trimming removed 4 bases from V and 8 bases from J, with 21 bases in between. CDR3 loop: CASSPGDPIGREAFF. CDR3 nucleotides: TGTGCCAGCAGCCCTGGAGACCCAATCGGGAGGGAAGCTTTCTTT.

The rearrangement joins TRBV10-1 to TRBJ2-7, with D perhaps TRBD2 (6 bases). This CDR3 comprises 16 residues. The germline gives CDR1 WNHNN, CDR2 SYGVQD (reference sequence). V shed 4 bases and J shed 0 bases, with 16 bases lying between them. Written as DNA, the CDR3 is TGCGCCAGCAGTGGGGAGCCAGGGAGGCCCTCCTACGAGCAGTACTTC. Protein: CASSGEPGRPSYEQYF.

The chain couples TRBV5-4 to TRBJ1-2, with D unclear. Germline V gene data show CDR1 as SGHNT and CDR2 as YYREEE (reference sequence). V was pared by 3 bases and J by 4 bases, with 16 bases between. The CDR3 sequence is 15 residues long. The CDR3 reads CASSSKNRDLYGYTF. The CDR3 DNA sequence: TGTGCCAGCAGCTCAAAGAATAGGGATCTCTATGGCTACACCTTC. Complete variable domain (other parts from reference TRBV5-4 and TRBJ1-2): ETGVTQSPTHLIKTRGQQVTLRCSSQSGHNTVSWYQQALGQGPQFIFQYYREEENGRGNFPPRFSGLQFPNYSSELNVNALELDDSALYLCASSSKNRDLYGYTFGSGTRLTVV.

The V gene is TRBV6-6, the J gene TRBJ2-1; D is undetermined. The CDR3 loop spans 12 amino acids. Germline lookup yields CDR1 MNHNY and CDR2 SVGAGI (reference sequence). The V gene lost 0 bases and the J gene lost 7 bases, with 4 bases spanning the gap. CDR3 loop: CASSYSRNEQFF. In nucleotides, the CDR3 is TGTGCCAGCAGTTACTCACGGAATGAGCAGTTCTTC.